Following are 19 T cell receptor beta chains from one sample sequenced in a study of T cells after somatic rescue of genetic block. Libraries were prepared by immunoSEQ multiplex PCR; TCRdb keeps only in-frame clonotypes and omits some of them. The sample has 45,000 to 55,000 clones; about 96% are singletons. The sample taken for sequencing was peripheral blood mononuclear cells (PBMCs). All receptors come from a child under two years old.

The rearrangement uses TRBV5-1 and TRBJ2-6; 12 nucleotides match TRBD1. The V and J ends lost 5 bases and 1 base, in that order; junction bases with no gene match: 4. Looked up from germline, CDR1 is SGHRS and CDR2 is YFSETQ. The CDR3 is 17 amino acids. Here the CDR3 DNA reads TGCGCCAGCAGGTGGGGACAGGGGGCGTCTGGGGCCAACGTCCTGACTTTC. This codes for CASRWGQGASGANVLTF.

The J gene is TRBJ2-5, the V gene TRBV6-1; D might be TRBD2 (5 bases). V was trimmed by 9 bases and J by 4 bases, leaving 9 bases between them. The CDR3 has 11 amino acids. The germline V gene encodes CDR1 MNHNS and CDR2 SASEGT. This CDR3 reads CASGRSETQYF. Here the CDR3 DNA reads TGTGCCAGTGGGAGATCAGAGACCCAGTACTTC.

The V gene is TRBV27, the J gene TRBJ1-2; possibly TRBD1 for D (5 bases). Germline CDR1 is MNHEY and CDR2 is SMNVEV (reference sequence). With 3 bases removed from V and 3 bases from J, the gap between germline ends came to 8 bases. The CDR3 has 13 residues. The CDR3 coding sequence is TGTGCCAGCAGTTTGGGAGGGGACTATGGCTACACCTTC. It specifies CASSLGGDYGYTF.

The V call is TRBV27, the J call TRBJ2-7, with a weak D call TRBD1 (6 bases). Germline loops: CDR1 MNHEY, CDR2 SMNVEV (reference sequence). The germline V and J ends were trimmed by 6 bases and 2 bases, with 14 bases remaining between them. The CDR3 runs to 14 residues. The CDR3 spells CASRTMGHAYEQYF. CDR3 coding DNA: TGTGCCAGCAGAACCATGGGACACGCCTACGAGCAGTACTTC.

The chain carries TRBV4-2 and TRBJ2-2; perhaps TRBD2 as D (6 bases). The V end was cut by 1 base, the J end by 3 bases, with 6 bases between. The CDR3 is 14 residues long. CDR1 LGHNA and CDR2 YNFKEQ come from the germline V gene. Written as DNA, the CDR3 is TGTGCCAGCAGCCAAGTAGCGGACACCGGGGAGCTGTTTTTT. This encodes CASSQVADTGELFF.

The chain recombines TRBV21-1 with TRBJ2-5; the D segment call TRBD2 is taken from the table without a DNA check. TRBV21-1 is listed as a pseudogene. CDR3 size: 12 residues. CDR3 in amino acids: CASSKREETQYF. Here the CDR3 DNA reads TGTGCCAGCAGTAAGCGGGAAGAGACCCAGTACTTC.

The rearrangement uses TRBV5-6 and TRBJ1-2; D might be TRBD1 (5 bases). CDR1 and CDR2 from the germline V gene are SGHDT and YYEEEE. V was shortened by 0 bases and J by 3 bases, with 12 bases between the two germline ends. This CDR3 has 15 amino acids. The CDR3 here is CASSLALQGHYGYTF. The CDR3 DNA follows: TGTGCCAGCAGCTTGGCGTTGCAGGGCCACTATGGCTACACCTTC.

The count of this clone is one. J is TRBJ2-7 and V is TRBV28; the match to TRBD2 covers 7 bases. V lost 5 bases to trimming and J lost 2 bases; unmatched junction nucleotides: 6. The CDR3 has 14 residues. The germline V gene has CDR1 MDHEN and CDR2 SYDVKM. This CDR3 reads CASSGGSTPYEQYF. The CDR3 bases are TGTGCCAGCAGTGGCGGGAGCACCCCCTACGAGCAGTACTTC. The full variable domain, its missing parts supplied by reference TRBV28 and TRBJ2-7, is DVKVTQSSRYLVKRTGEKVFLECVQDMDHENMFWYRQDPGLGLRLIYFSYDVKMKEKGDIPEGYSVSREKKERFSLILESASTNQTSMYLCASSGGSTPYEQYFGPGTRLTVT.

The chain recombines TRBV28 with TRBJ2-2; 7 positions agree with TRBD2. The germline CDR1 and CDR2 sequences are MDHEN and SYDVKM. This CDR3 is built from 15 residues. V gave up 2 bases and J gave up 5 bases; unmatched junction bases: 5. CDR3 amino acids: CASSLPGLPTGELFF. CDR3 nucleotide sequence: TGTGCCAGCAGTTTACCGGGACTACCGACCGGGGAGCTGTTTTTT.

The rearrangement uses TRBV18 and TRBJ2-3; TRBD2 matches 7 bases. This CDR3 has 15 residues. V gave up 1 base and J gave up 4 bases; unmatched junction bases: 5. Germline CDR1 KGHSH, CDR2 LQKENI. CDR3 coding DNA: TGTGCCAGCTCACCACGGCCGGGAGGAGCAGATACGCAGTATTTT. Protein product: CASSPRPGGADTQYF.

The rearrangement joins TRBV4-3 to TRBJ2-1; D is undetermined. Germline V gene sequence: CDR1 LGHNA, CDR2 YSLEER. This CDR3 contains 13 residues. The V gene lost 0 bases and the J gene lost 7 bases, with 7 bases spanning the gap. DNA for the CDR3: TGCGCCAGCAGCCAAGACCCCGGGAATGAGCAGTTCTTC. It specifies CASSQDPGNEQFF.

This chain connects TRBV25-1 to TRBJ2-5, with 7 bases aligning to TRBD2. There are 16 residues in the CDR3. Trimming took 2 bases from V and 4 from J; bases not matched to a gene: 10. Germline values: CDR1 MGHDK, CDR2 SYGVNS. The CDR3 region has the DNA TGTGCCAGCAGTGAAATCGGGCGGGAGTCAGGAGAGACCCAGTACTTC. It encodes CASSEIGRESGETQYF.

With regard to this clone: Distinct nucleotide sequences in the sample also encode this CDR3. The V and J genes are TRBV18 and TRBJ2-5; D remains ambiguous. The CDR3 covers 11 residues. Germline CDR1 reads KGHSH; CDR2 reads LQKENI. Trimming removed 3 bases from V and 5 bases from J, with 4 bases in between. This chain's CDR3 is CASSPSETQYF. CDR3 DNA: TGTGCCAGCTCACCCTCGGAGACCCAGTACTTC.

This chain connects TRBV7-3 to TRBJ2-1; 7 bases fit TRBD1. Germline loops: CDR1 SGHTA, CDR2 FQGTGA. CDR3 length: 11 amino acids. Trimming cost V 6 bases and J 10 bases; bases outside gene matches: 3. The CDR3 coding sequence is TGTGCCAGCAGAGGGGGCGGGGAGCAGTTCTTC. Encoded protein: CASRGGGEQFF. The full variable domain, completed using reference TRBV7-3 and TRBJ2-1, is GAGVSQTPSNKVTEKGKYVELRCDPISGHTALYWYRQSLGQGPEFLIYFQGTGAADDSGLPNDRFFAVRPEGSVSTLKIQRTERGDSAVYLCASRGGGEQFFGPGTRLTVL.

This chain uses TRBV7-9 with TRBJ1-1; D remains unclear. The CDR3 extends over 12 amino acids. The V end was cut by 2 bases, the J end by 5 bases, with 6 bases between. Germline V gene data show CDR1 as SEHNR and CDR2 as FQNEAQ (reference sequence). The CDR3 loop reads CASSLSGTEAFF. CDR3 coding DNA: TGTGCCAGCAGCTTATCCGGTACTGAAGCTTTCTTT.

V gene TRBV13 combines with J gene TRBJ2-5; 7 bases are shared with TRBD2. Germline V gives CDR1 PRHDT, CDR2 FYEKMQ (reference sequence). Trimming took 4 bases from V and 2 from J; bases not matched to a gene: 10. This CDR3 region has 16 residues. The CDR3 bases are TGTGCCAGCAGCTCTCGGCGGGAGTTTCTACAAGAGACCCAGTACTTC. It is translated as CASSSRREFLQETQYF.

V gene TRBV7-2 combines with J gene TRBJ1-4; TRBD1 matches 8 bases. The CDR3 runs to 15 residues. The trim removed 5 bases at V and 8 bases at J, leaving 10 bases unmatched. The germline gives CDR1 SGHTA, CDR2 FQGNSA. CDR3 amino acids: CASSTYRGRREKLFF. CDR3 coding DNA: TGTGCCAGCAGCACCTACAGGGGGAGGAGAGAAAAACTGTTTTTT.

This chain connects TRBV7-2 to TRBJ2-1, with 7 bases that match TRBD1. With V trimmed by 1 base and J by 7 bases, 4 bases remained unmatched. The CDR3 covers 14 residues. Per germline, CDR1 SGHTA and CDR2 FQGNSA. CDR3 nucleotides: TGTGCCAGCAGCTTAGAACGCAGGGGGAATGAGCAGTTCTTC. Its translation is CASSLERRGNEQFF.

The chain couples TRBV19 to TRBJ1-1; no reliable D call. Germline V lookup: CDR1 LNHDA, CDR2 SQIVND (reference sequence). CDR3 length: 13 residues. The ends were cut back, 5 bases at V and 5 bases at J, with 12 bases in the middle. The CDR3 bases are TGTGCCAGTAGTCCGGGAGGAGGGACTGAAGCTTTCTTT. This sequence encodes CASSPGGGTEAFF.